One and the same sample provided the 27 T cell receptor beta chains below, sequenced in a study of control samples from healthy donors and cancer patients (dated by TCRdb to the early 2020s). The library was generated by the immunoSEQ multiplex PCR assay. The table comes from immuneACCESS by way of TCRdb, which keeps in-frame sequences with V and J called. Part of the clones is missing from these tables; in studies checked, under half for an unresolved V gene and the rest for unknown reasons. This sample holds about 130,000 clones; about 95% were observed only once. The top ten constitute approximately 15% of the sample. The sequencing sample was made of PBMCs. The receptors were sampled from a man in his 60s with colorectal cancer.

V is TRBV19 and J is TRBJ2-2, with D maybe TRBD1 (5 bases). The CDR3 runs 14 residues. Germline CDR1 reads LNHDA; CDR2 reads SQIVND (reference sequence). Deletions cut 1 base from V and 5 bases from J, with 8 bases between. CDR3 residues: CASSIVAGTGELFF. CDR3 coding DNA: TGTGCCAGTAGTATAGTGGCAGGGACCGGGGAGCTGTTTTTT.

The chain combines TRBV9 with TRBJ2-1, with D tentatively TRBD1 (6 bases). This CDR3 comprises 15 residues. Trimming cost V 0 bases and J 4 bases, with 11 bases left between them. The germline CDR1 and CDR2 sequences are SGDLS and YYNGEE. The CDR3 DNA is TGTGCCAGCAGCGTAGTTCCAGGGGATTACAATGAGCAGTTCTTC. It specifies CASSVVPGDYNEQFF.

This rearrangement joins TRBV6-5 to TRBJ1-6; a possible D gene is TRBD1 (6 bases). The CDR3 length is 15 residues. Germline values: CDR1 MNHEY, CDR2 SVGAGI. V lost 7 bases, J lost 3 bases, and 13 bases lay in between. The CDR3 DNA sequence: TGTGCCAGCATCGAAGACAGGAACTATAATTCACCCCTCCACTTT. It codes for CASIEDRNYNSPLHF.

CDR3 DNA sequence: TGCGCCAGCAGCGGGGGACTAGCGGCCGCGACCTACGAGCAGTACTTC. As protein: CASSGGLAAATYEQYF. The genes are TRBV5-1 and TRBJ2-7; 11 bases fit TRBD2. This CDR3 contains 16 residues. Germline V lookup: CDR1 SGHRS, CDR2 YFSETQ. The V segment lost 4 bases and the J segment 2 bases; nucleotides outside the gene matches: 8.

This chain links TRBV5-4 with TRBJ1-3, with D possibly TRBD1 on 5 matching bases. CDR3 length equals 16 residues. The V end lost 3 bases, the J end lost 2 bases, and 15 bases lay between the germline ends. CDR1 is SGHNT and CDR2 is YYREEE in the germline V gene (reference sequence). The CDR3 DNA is TGTGCCAGCAGCTCGGGACGAGGCCTACCTGGAAACACCATATATTTT. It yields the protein CASSSGRGLPGNTIYF.

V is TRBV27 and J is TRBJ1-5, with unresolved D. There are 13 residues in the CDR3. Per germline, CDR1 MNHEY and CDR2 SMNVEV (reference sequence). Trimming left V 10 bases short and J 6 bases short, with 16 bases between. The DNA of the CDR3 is TGTGCCACCCGGGTGGGAGTGGGTCAGCCCCAGCATTTT. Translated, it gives CATRVGVGQPQHF.

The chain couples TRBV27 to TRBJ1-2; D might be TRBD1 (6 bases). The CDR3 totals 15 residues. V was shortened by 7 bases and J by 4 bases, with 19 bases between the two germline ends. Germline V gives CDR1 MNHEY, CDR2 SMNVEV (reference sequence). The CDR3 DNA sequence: TGTGCCAGCACCCCCGGGGGGCAGGGGATCTATGGCTACACCTTC. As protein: CASTPGGQGIYGYTF.

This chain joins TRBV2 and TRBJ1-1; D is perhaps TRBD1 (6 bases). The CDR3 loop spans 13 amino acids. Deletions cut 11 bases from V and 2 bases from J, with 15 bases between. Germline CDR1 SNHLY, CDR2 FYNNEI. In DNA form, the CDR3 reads TGTGCCTTCCCGGGACAACTCAACACTGAAGCTTTCTTT. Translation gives CAFPGQLNTEAFF. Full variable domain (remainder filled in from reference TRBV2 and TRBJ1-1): EPEVTQTPSHQVTQMGQEVILRCVPISNHLYFYWYRQILGQKVEFLVSFYNNEISEKSEIFDDQFSVERPDGSNFTLKIRSTKLEDSAMYFCAFPGQLNTEAFFGQGTRLTVV.

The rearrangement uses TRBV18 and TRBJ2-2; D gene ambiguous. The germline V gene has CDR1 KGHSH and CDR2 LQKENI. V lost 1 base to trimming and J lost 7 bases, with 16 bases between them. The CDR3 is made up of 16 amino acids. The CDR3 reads CASSPLEVPQNGELFF. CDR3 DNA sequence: TGTGCCAGCTCACCACTGGAAGTTCCTCAAAACGGGGAGCTGTTTTTT. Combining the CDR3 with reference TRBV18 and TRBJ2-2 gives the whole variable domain NAGVMQNPRHLVRRRGQEARLRCSPMKGHSHVYWYRQLPEEGLKFMVYLQKENIIDESGMPKERFSAEFPKEGPSILRIQQVVRGDSAAYFCASSPLEVPQNGELFFGEGSRLTVL.

CDR3 DNA: TGTGCCAGCAGCGCAAGACCCTTAGAGAACTATGGCTACACCTTC. Protein product: CASSARPLENYGYTF. This sequence joins TRBV5-5 and TRBJ1-2; no reliable D call. The V end lost 4 bases, the J end lost 2 bases, and 15 bases lay between the germline ends. Germline lookup yields CDR1 SGHKS and CDR2 YYEKEE (reference sequence). This CDR3 contains 15 residues.

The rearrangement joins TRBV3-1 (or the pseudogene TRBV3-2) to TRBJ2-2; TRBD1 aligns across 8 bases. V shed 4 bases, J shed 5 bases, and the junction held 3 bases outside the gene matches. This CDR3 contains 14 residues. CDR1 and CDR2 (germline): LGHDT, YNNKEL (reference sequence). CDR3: CASSPTGVTGELFF. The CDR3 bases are TGTGCCAGCAGCCCGACAGGGGTGACCGGGGAGCTGTTTTTT.

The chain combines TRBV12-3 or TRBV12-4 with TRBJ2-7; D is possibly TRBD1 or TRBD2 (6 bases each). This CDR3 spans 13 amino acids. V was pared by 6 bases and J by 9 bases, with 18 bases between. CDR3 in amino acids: CASSWGAPLVQYF. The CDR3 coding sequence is TGTGCCAGCAGCTGGGGGGCACCCCTCGTGCAGTACTTC.

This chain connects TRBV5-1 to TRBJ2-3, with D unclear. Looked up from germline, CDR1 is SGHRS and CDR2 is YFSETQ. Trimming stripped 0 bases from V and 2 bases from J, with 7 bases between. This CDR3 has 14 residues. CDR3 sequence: CASSLAGNTDTQYF. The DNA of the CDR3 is TGCGCCAGCAGCTTGGCAGGAAACACAGATACGCAGTATTTT.

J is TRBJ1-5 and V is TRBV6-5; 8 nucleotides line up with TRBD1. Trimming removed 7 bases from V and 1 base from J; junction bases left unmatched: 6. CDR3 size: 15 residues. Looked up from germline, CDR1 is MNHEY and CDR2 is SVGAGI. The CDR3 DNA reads TGTGCCAGCACCATGACAGGGGACAGCAATCAGCCCCAGCATTTT. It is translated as CASTMTGDSNQPQHF.

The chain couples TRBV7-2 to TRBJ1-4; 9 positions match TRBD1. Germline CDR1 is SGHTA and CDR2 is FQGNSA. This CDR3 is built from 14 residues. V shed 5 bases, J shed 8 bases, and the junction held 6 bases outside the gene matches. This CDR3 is CASSEDRGGEKLFF. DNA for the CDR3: TGTGCCAGCAGCGAGGACAGGGGAGGAGAAAAACTGTTTTTT.

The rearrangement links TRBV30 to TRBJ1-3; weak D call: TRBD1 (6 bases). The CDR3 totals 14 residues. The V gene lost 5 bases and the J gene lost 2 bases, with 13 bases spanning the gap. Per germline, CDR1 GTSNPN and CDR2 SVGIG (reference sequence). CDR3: CAWDRTTPGNTIYF. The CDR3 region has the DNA TGTGCCTGGGACAGGACAACCCCTGGAAACACCATATATTTT.

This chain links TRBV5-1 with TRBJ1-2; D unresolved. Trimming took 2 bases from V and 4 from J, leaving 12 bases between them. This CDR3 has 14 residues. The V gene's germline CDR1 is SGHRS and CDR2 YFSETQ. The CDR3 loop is CASSLDGVSYGYTF. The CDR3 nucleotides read TGCGCCAGCAGCTTAGACGGGGTTTCCTATGGCTACACCTTC.

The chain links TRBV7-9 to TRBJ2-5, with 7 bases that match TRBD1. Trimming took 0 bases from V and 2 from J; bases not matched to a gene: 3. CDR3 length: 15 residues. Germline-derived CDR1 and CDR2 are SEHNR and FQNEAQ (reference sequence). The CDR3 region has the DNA TGTGCCAGCAGCTTAGCTGGGACAGCTCAAGAGACCCAGTACTTC. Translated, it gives CASSLAGTAQETQYF.

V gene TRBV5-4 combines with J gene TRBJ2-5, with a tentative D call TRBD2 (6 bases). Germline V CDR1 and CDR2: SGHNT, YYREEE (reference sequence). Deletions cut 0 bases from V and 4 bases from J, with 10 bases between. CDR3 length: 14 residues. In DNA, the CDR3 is TGTGCCAGCAGCTTGGCCGGGGGACTAGAGACCCAGTACTTC. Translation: CASSLAGGLETQYF.

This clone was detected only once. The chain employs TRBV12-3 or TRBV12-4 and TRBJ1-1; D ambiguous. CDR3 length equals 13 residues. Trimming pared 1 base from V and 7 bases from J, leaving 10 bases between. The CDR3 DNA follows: TGTGCCAGCAGTTTAGGGGTCCTAGGTGAAGCTTTCTTT. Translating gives CASSLGVLGEAFF.

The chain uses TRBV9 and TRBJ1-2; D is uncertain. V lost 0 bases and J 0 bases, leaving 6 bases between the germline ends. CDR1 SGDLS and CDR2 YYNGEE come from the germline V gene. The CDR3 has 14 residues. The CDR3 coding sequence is TGTGCCAGCAGCGTAGGGTCACCTAACTATGGCTACACCTTC. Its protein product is CASSVGSPNYGYTF.

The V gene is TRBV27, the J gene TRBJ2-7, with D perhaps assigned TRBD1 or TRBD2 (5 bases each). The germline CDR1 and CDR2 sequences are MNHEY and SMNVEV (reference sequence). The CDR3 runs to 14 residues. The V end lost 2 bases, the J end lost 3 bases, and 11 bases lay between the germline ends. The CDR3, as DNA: TGTGCCAGCAGTTTAACGGGGCGCGACTACGAGCAGTACTTC. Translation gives CASSLTGRDYEQYF.

The CDR3 sequence: CASSYLQGYPHGYTF. The CDR3 DNA sequence: TGTGCCAGCAGTTACCTACAGGGCTACCCCCATGGCTACACCTTC. The chain links TRBV6-5 to TRBJ1-2; TRBD1 is a possible D gene (6 bases). V lost 2 bases and J lost 6, with 16 bases in between. Germline CDR1 MNHEY, CDR2 SVGAGI. This CDR3 contains 15 residues.

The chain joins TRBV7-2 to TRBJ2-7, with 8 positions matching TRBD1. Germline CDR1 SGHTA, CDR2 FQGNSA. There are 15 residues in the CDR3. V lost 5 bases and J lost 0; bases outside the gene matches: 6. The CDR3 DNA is TGTGCCAGCAGCCCTCGGACAGGGAGCTCCTACGAGCAGTACTTC. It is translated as CASSPRTGSSYEQYF.

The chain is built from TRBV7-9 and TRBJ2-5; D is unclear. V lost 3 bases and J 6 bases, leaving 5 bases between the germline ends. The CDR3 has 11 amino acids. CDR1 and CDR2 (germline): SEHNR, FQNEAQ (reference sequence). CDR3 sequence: CASSLDQTQYF. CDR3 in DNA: TGTGCCAGCAGCTTGGACCAGACCCAGTACTTC.

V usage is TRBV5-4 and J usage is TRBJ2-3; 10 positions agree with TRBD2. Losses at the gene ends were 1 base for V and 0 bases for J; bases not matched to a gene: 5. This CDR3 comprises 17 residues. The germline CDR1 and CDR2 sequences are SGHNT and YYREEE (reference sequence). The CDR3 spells CASSLRVAGGSTDTQYF. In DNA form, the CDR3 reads TGTGCCAGCAGCTTGCGGGTAGCGGGGGGAAGCACAGATACGCAGTATTTT. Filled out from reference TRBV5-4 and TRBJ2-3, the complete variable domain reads ETGVTQSPTHLIKTRGQQVTLRCSSQSGHNTVSWYQQALGQGPQFIFQYYREEENGRGNFPPRFSGLQFPNYSSELNVNALELDDSALYLCASSLRVAGGSTDTQYFGPGTRLTVL.

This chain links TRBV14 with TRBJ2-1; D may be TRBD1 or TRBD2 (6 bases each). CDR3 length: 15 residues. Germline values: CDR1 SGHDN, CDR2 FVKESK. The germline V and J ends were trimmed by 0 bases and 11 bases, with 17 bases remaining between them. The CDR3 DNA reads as TGTGCCAGCAGCCAAGACGCGGGACACCGGGTTAAGCAGTTCTTC. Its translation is CASSQDAGHRVKQFF.